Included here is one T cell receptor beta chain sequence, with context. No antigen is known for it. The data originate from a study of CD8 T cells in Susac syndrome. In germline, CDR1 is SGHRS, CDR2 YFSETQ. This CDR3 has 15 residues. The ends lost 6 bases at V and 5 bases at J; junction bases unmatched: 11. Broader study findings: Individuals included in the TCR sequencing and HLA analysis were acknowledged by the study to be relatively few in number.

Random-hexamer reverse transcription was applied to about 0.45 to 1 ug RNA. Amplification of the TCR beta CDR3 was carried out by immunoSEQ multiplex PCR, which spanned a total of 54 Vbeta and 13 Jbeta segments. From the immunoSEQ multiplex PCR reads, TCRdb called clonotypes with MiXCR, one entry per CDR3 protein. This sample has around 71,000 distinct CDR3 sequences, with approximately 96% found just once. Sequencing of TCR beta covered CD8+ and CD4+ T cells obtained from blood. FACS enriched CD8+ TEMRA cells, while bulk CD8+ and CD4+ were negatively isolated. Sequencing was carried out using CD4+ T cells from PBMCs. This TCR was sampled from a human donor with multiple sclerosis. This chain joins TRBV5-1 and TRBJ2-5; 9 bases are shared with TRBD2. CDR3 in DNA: TGCGCCAGCAAGGGACTAGCCCAACAGGGGGAGACCCAGTACTTC. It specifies CASKGLAQQGETQYF.